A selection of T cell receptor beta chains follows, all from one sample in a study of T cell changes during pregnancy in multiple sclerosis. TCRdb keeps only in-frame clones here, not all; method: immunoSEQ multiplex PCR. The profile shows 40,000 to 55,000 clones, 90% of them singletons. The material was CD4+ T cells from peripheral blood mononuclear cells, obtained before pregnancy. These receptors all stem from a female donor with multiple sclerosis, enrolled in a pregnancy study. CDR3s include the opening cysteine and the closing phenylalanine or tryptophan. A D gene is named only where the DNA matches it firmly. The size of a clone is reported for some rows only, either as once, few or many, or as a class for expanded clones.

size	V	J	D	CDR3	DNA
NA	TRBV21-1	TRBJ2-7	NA	CASSKTGNELSYEQYF	TGTGCCAGCAGCAAGACGGGTAACGAGCTCTCCTACGAGCAGTACTTC
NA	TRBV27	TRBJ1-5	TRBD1	CASSSIVGTGGNQPQHF	TGTGCCAGCAGTTCCATAGTAGGGACAGGGGGTAATCAGCCCCAGCATTTT
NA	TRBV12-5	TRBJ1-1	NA	CASGFGRNTEAFF	TGTGCTAGTGGTTTCGGGAGGAACACTGAAGCTTTCTTT
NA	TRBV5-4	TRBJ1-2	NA	CASSASGWHGYTF	TGTGCCAGCAGCGCCTCAGGGTGGCATGGCTACACCTTC
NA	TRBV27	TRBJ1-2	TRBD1	CASSLNRGPYGYTF	TGTGCCAGCAGTCTAAACAGGGGCCCCTATGGCTACACCTTC
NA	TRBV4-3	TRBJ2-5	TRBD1	CASSRTSDRSYGTQYF	TGCGCCAGCAGCCGGACTTCGGACAGGTCTTACGGGACCCAGTACTTC
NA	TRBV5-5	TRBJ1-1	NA	CASSLFRGRNTEAFF	TGTGCCAGCAGCTTATTCAGGGGTAGGAACACTGAAGCTTTCTTT
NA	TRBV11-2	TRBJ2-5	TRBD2	CASSRRTSMQETQYF	TGTGCCAGCAGCCGACGGACTAGCATGCAAGAGACCCAGTACTTC
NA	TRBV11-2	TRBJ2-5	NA	CASSSVLGAIETQYF	TGTGCCAGCAGCTCTGTTTTGGGGGCAATTGAGACCCAGTACTTC
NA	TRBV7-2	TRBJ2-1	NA	CASRTGVRLNDEQFF	TGTGCCAGCAGAACCGGGGTTCGGTTGAACGATGAGCAGTTCTTC
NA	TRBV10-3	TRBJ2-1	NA	CAISGLQGTFGNEQFF	TGTGCCATCAGTGGTCTCCAGGGAACTTTTGGCAATGAGCAGTTCTTC
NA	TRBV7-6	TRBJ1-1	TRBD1	CASSLVTGDTEAFF	TGTGCCAGCAGCTTAGTTACAGGGGACACTGAAGCTTTCTTT
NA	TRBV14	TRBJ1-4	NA	CASSEVEGRPEKLFF	TGTGCCAGCAGCGAAGTGGAGGGACGTCCTGAAAAACTGTTTTTT
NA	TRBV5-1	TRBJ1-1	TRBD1	CASSRTGQGFSEAFF	TGCGCCAGCAGCAGAACGGGACAGGGATTCTCTGAAGCTTTCTTT
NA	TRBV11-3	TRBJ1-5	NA	CASSLPPRGGQPQHF	TGTGCCAGCAGCCTACCCCCCCGGGGGGGGCAGCCCCAGCATTTT
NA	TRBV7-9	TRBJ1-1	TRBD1	CASSRGTGASEAFF	TGTGCCAGCAGCCGAGGGACAGGGGCATCTGAAGCTTTCTTT
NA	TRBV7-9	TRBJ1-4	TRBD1	CASSSDRAKEESEKLFF	TGTGCCAGCAGCTCGGACAGGGCCAAAGAGGAGAGTGAAAAACTGTTTTTT
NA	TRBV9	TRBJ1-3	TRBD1	CASSLGQGRNTIYF	TGTGCCAGCAGCCTCGGACAGGGGAGAAACACCATATATTTT
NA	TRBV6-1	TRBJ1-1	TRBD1	CASSVFGQGNTEAFF	TGTGCCAGCAGTGTCTTTGGACAGGGGAACACTGAAGCTTTCTTT
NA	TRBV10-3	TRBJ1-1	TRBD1	CATGQQVGNTEAFF	TGTGCCACGGGACAGCAAGTGGGGAACACTGAAGCTTTCTTT
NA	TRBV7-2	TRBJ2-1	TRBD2	CASSRIAGGADEQFF	TGTGCCAGCAGCCGGATAGCGGGGGGGGCGGATGAGCAGTTCTTC
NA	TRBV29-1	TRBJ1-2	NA	CSVEEQGFGGYTF	TGCAGCGTTGAAGAGCAGGGTTTCGGGGGCTACACCTTC
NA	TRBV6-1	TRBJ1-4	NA	CASSDGDLLNEKLFF	TGTGCCAGCAGTGATGGAGACCTTCTAAATGAAAAACTGTTTTTT
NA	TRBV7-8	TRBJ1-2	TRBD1	CASSSGQRNYGYTF	TGTGCCAGCAGCTCGGGACAGCGAAACTATGGCTACACCTTC
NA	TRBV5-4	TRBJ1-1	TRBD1	CASTTGGSNTEAFF	TGTGCCAGCACAACAGGGGGCTCGAACACTGAAGCTTTCTTT
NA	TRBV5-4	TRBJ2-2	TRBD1	CASSLGTGVTGELFF	TGTGCCAGCAGCCTGGGGACAGGGGTCACCGGGGAGCTGTTTTTT
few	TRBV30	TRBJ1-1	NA	CAWSVGSGPGAFF	TGTGCCTGGAGTGTAGGGAGCGGGCCCGGGGCTTTCTTT
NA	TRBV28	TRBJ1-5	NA	CASSGQTQGYQPQHF	TGTGCCAGCAGTGGCCAGACACAGGGATACCAGCCCCAGCATTTT
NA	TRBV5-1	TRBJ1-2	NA	CASSSSHTGSGYTF	TGCGCCAGCAGCTCATCACACACGGGATCTGGCTACACCTTC
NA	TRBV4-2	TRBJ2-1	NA	CASSQDFSGPPYNEQFF	TGTGCCAGCAGCCAAGATTTCTCTGGCCCACCCTACAATGAGCAGTTCTTC
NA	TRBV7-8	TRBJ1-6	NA	CASSLGWGGRGGNSPLHF	TGTGCCAGCAGCTTAGGGTGGGGGGGGCGCGGTGGAAATTCACCCCTCCACTTT
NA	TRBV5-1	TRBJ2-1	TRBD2	CASSLDLLAGVGNEQFF	TGCGCCAGCAGCTTGGACCTACTAGCGGGAGTGGGGAATGAGCAGTTCTTC
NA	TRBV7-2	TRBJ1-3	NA	CASSPRSRDRNTIYF	TGTGCCAGCAGCCCGCGGTCCCGGGACAGAAACACCATATATTTT
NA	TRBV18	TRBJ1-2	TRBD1	CASSPPTLTGGYGYTF	TGTGCCAGCTCACCACCCACCCTGACAGGGGGCTATGGCTACACCTTC
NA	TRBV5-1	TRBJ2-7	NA	CASSLMGARPGEQYF	TGCGCCAGCAGCTTGATGGGGGCGCGCCCCGGCGAGCAGTACTTC
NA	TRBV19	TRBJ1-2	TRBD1	CASTYGTVSPIYGYTF	TGTGCCAGTACTTATGGGACAGTATCCCCAATCTATGGCTACACCTTC
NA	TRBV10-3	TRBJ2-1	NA	CAISEGQYNEQFF	TGTGCCATCAGTGAGGGACAATACAATGAGCAGTTCTTC
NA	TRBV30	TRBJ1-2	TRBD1	CAWSPLGGAYGYTF	TGTGCCTGGAGTCCCCTAGGGGGCGCCTATGGCTACACCTTC
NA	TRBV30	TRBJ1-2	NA	CAWGDRTYGYTF	TGTGCCTGGGGAGACAGAACCTATGGCTACACCTTC
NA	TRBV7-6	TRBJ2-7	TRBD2	CASSPLTSGGPYEQYF	TGTGCCAGCAGCCCTCTGACTAGCGGGGGACCCTACGAGCAGTACTTC
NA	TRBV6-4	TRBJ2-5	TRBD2	CASSEAGEVQETQYF	TGTGCCAGCAGTGAGGCGGGAGAGGTTCAAGAGACCCAGTACTTC
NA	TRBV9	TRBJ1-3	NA	CASSVGLPEAIGNTIYF	TGTGCCAGCAGCGTAGGTCTCCCAGAGGCGATTGGAAACACCATATATTTT
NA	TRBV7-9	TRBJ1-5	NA	CASSRLGSNQPQHF	TGTGCCAGCAGCCGACTAGGGAGCAATCAGCCCCAGCATTTT
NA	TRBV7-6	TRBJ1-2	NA	CASSFLSRQNYGYTF	TGTGCCAGCAGCTTTTTATCTCGACAGAACTATGGCTACACCTTC
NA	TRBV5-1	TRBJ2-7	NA	CASSLGGGSGEQYF	TGCGCCAGCAGCTTGGGAGGGGGAAGCGGCGAGCAGTACTTC
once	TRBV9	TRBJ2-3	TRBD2	CASSVSSGGPGDTQYF	TGTGCCAGCAGCGTTAGCAGCGGGGGGCCCGGAGATACGCAGTATTTT
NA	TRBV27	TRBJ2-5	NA	CASSLLATKTQYF	TGTGCCAGCAGTTTACTCGCGACAAAGACCCAGTACTTC
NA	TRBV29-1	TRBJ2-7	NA	CSARRGYEQYF	TGCAGCGCACGGCGGGGATACGAGCAGTACTTC
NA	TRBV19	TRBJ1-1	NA	CASILGGDTEAFF	TGTGCCAGTATTTTGGGGGGTGACACTGAAGCTTTCTTT
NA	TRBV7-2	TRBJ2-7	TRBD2	CASSSRLAGYEQYF	TGTGCCAGCAGCTCCCGACTAGCGGGATACGAGCAGTACTTC
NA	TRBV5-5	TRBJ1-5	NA	CASSSQGSLPQHF	TGTGCCAGCAGCTCCCAGGGGAGTCTGCCCCAGCATTTT
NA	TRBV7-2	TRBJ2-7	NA	CASSLDPGAHEQYF	TGTGCCAGCAGCTTGGACCCAGGGGCCCACGAGCAGTACTTC
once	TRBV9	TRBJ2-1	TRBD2	CASSPRGRAYNEQFF	TGTGCCAGCAGCCCCCGAGGGAGGGCGTACAATGAGCAGTTCTTC
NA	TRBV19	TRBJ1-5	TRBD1	CASRPGQGPLPQHF	TGTGCCAGTAGGCCGGGACAGGGCCCCTTGCCCCAGCATTTT
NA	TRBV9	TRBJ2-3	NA	CASSVGSFTDTQYF	TGTGCCAGCAGCGTAGGGAGTTTCACAGATACGCAGTATTTT
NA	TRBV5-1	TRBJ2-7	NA	CASSLRQGRLSEQYF	TGCGCCAGCAGCTTGCGGCAGGGGCGCCTCAGTGAGCAGTACTTC
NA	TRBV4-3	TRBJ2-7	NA	CASSHETGGIYEQYF	TGCGCCAGCAGCCACGAGACAGGTGGGATTTACGAGCAGTACTTC
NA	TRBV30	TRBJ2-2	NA	CAWSGGMGELFF	TGTGCCTGGAGTGGAGGGATGGGGGAGCTGTTTTTT
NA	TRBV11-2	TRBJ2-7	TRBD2	CASSSMGGKQYF	TGTGCCAGCAGCTCGATGGGGGGGAAGCAGTACTTC
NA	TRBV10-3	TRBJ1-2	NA	CAISESRGINYGYTF	TGTGCCATCAGTGAGTCGAGAGGGATTAACTATGGCTACACCTTC